This TCR beta chain was recorded in a study of T cell responses to AZD1222 COVID-19 vaccine. Data came from immunoSEQ multiplex PCR; TCRdb stores just in-frame clones and leaves some out. The table lists tens of thousands of clones, 70% to 90% of them singletons. The CDR3 is 15 amino acids. CDR1 and CDR2 (germline): SGHNT, YENEEA. J was trimmed by 0 bases and V by 5 bases; bases with no gene match: 6. General study points: The donor group comprised mostly white British people and more females; the analysis possibly underestimated clonal diversity.

As for this clone: Its antigen is unknown.

The sample consisted of peripheral blood, taken on day 0 of AZD1222 vaccination. This clonotype originated in an adult in good health. V and J are TRBV11-3 and TRBJ1-1; 7 bases are shared with TRBD1. In DNA form, the CDR3 reads TGTGCCAGCAGCGCGGGGACAGCCATGAACACTGAAGCTTTCTTT. It codes for CASSAGTAMNTEAFF.